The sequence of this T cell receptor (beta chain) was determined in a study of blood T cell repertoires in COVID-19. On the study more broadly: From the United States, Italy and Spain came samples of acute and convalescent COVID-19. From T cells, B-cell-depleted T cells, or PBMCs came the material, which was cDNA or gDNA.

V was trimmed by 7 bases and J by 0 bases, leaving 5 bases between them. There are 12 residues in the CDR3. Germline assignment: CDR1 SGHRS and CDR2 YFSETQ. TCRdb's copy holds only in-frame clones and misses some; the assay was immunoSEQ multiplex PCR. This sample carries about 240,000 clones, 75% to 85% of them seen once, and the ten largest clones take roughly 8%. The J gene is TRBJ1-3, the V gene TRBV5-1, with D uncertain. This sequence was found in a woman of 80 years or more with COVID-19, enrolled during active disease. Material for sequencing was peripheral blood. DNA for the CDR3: TGCGCCAGCCGGGACTCTGGAAACACCATATATTTT. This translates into CASRDSGNTIYF.